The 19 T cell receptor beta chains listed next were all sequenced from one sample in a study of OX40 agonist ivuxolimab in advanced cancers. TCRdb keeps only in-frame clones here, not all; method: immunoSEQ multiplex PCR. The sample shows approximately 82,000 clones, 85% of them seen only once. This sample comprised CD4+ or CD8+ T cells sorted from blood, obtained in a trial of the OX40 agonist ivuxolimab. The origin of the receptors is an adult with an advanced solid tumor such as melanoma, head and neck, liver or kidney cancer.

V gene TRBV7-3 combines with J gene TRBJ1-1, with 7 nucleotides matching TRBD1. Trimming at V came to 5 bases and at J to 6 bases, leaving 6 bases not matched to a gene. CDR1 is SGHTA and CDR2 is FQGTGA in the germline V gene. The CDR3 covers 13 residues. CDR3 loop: CASSQDRRAEAFF. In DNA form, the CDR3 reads TGTGCCAGCAGCCAGGACAGGAGGGCTGAAGCTTTCTTT.

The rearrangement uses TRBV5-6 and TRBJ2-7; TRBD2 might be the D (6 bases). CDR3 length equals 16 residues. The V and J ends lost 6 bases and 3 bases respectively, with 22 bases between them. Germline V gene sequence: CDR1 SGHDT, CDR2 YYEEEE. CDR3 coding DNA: TGTGCCAGCACCCCGGGGGAGGTTATTGCAGGCTACGAGCAGTACTTC. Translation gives CASTPGEVIAGYEQYF. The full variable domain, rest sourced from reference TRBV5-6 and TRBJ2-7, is DAGVTQSPTHLIKTRGQQVTLRCSPKSGHDTVSWYQQALGQGPQFIFQYYEEEERQRGNFPDRFSGHQFPNYSSELNVNALLLGDSALYLCASTPGEVIAGYEQYFGPGTRLTVT.

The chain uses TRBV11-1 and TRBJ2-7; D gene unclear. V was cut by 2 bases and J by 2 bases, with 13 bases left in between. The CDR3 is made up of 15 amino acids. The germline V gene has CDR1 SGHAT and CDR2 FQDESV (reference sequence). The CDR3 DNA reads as TGTGCCAGCAGCTTATCTCAGTTGCCCCCCTACGAGCAGTACTTC. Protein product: CASSLSQLPPYEQYF.

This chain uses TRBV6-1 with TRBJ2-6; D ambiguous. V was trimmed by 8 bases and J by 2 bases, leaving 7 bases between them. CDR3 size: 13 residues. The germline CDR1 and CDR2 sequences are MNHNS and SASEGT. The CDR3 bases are TGTGCCAGCCAAGTTACTGGGGCCAACGTCCTGACTTTC. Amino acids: CASQVTGANVLTF.

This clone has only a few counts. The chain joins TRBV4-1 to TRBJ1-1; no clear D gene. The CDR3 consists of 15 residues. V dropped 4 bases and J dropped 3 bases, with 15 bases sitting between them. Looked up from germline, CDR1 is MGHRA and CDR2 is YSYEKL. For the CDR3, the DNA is TGCGCCAGCAGCCCCCGGATCGAGTGGGACACTGAAGCTTTCTTT. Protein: CASSPRIEWDTEAFF.

CDR3 coding DNA: TGCGCCAGCAACCGGGACTGGGTTCGCTCTGGGGCCAACGTCCTGACTTTC. Protein product: CASNRDWVRSGANVLTF. The rearrangement links TRBV5-1 to TRBJ2-6, with TRBD2 as a possible D gene (6 bases). Trimming shortened V by 6 bases and J by 0 bases, and 16 bases separated the two germline ends. CDR3 length: 17 residues. The V gene's germline CDR1 is SGHRS and CDR2 YFSETQ.

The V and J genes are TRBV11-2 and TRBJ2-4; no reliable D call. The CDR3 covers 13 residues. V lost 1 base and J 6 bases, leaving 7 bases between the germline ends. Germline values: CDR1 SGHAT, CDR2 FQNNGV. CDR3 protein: CASSLGTGNIQYF. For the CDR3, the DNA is TGTGCCAGCAGCTTAGGGACCGGAAACATTCAGTACTTC.

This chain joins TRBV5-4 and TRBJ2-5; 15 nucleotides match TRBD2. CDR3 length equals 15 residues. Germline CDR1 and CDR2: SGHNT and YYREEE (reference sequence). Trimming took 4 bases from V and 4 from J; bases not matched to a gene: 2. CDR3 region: CASSAGLAGGETQYF. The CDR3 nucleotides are TGTGCCAGCAGCGCGGGACTAGCGGGGGGAGAGACCCAGTACTTC. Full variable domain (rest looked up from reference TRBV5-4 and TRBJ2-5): ETGVTQSPTHLIKTRGQQVTLRCSSQSGHNTVSWYQQALGQGPQFIFQYYREEENGRGNFPPRFSGLQFPNYSSELNVNALELDDSALYLCASSAGLAGGETQYFGPGTRLLVL.

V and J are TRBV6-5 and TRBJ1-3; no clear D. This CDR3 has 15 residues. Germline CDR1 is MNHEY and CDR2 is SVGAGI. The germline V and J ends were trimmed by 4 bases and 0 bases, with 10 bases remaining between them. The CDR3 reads CASSFSRLSGNTIYF. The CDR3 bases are TGTGCCAGCAGTTTCAGCCGACTCTCTGGAAACACCATATATTTT.

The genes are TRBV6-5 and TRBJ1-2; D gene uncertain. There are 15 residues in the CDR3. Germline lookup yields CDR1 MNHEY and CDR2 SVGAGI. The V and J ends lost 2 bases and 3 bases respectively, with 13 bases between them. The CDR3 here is CASSYVYSDYYGYTF. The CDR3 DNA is TGTGCCAGCAGTTACGTATACAGCGACTACTATGGCTACACCTTC.

The DNA of the CDR3 is TGTGCCAGTAGTCTACGACTAGCGGGGGGGCCGGGTCAAGAGACCCAGTACTTC. It translates to CASSLRLAGGPGQETQYF. The chain is built from TRBV19 and TRBJ2-5, with 14 bases matching TRBD2. The CDR3 is 18 amino acids. Trimming removed 5 bases from V and 2 bases from J; junction bases left unmatched: 10. The germline gives CDR1 LNHDA, CDR2 SQIVND (reference sequence).

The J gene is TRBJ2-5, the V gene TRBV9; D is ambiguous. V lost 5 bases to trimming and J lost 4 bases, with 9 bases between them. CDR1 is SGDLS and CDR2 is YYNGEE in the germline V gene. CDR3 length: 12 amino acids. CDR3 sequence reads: CASRYPGETQYF. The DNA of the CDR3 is TGTGCCAGCAGATACCCGGGAGAGACCCAGTACTTC.

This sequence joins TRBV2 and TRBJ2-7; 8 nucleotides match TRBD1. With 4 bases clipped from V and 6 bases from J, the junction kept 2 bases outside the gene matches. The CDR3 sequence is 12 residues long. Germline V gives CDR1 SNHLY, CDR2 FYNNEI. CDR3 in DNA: TGTGCCAGCAGTGGACAGGGGCTCGAGCAGTACTTC. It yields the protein CASSGQGLEQYF.

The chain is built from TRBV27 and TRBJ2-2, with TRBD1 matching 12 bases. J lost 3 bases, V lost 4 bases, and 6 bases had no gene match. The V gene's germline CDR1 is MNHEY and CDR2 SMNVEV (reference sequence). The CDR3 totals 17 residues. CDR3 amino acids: CASSWGQGASYTGELFF. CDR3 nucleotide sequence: TGTGCCAGCAGTTGGGGACAGGGGGCAAGTTACACCGGGGAGCTGTTTTTT.

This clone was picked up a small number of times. The CDR3 coding sequence is TGCGCCAGCAGCTTGGATGGGGATCGGGGTCAGCCCCAGCATTTT. This translates into CASSLDGDRGQPQHF. The rearrangement uses TRBV5-1 and TRBJ1-5, with D unclear. CDR1 and CDR2 from the germline V gene are SGHRS and YFSETQ. CDR3 size: 15 residues. The V end was cut by 0 bases, the J end by 6 bases, with 13 bases between.

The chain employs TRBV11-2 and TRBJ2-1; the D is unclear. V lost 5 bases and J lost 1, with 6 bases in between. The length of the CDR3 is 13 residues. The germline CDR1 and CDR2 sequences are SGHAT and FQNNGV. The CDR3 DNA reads TGTGCCAGCAGCCCCGGGTCCTACAATGAGCAGTTCTTC. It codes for CASSPGSYNEQFF.

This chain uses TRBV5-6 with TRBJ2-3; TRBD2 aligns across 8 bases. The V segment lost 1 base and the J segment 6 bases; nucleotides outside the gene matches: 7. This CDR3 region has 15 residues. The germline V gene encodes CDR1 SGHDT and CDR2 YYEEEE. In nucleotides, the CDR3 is TGTGCCAGCAGCTTGATGGGACTAGTGGGCGATACGCAGTATTTT. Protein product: CASSLMGLVGDTQYF.

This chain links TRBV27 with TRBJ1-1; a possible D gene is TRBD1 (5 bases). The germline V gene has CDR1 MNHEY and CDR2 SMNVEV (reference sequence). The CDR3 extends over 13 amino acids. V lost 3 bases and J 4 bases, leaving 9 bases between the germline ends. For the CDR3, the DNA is TGTGCCAGCAGTTTTCGGAGGGGCACTGAAGCTTTCTTT. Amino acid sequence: CASSFRRGTEAFF.

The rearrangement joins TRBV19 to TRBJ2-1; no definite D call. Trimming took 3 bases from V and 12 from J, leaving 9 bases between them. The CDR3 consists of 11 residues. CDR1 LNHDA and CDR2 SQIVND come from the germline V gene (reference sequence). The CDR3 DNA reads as TGTGCCAGTAGTATCTTTTCGAGGCAGTTCTTC. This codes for CASSIFSRQFF.